These 31 T cell receptor beta chains originate from one sample sequenced in a study of identical twins. TCRdb re-called the 5' RACE reads through MiXCR, storing one row per CDR3 protein. The sample holds some 190,000 distinct CDR3 sequences; about 16% are singletons and the top ten take 40%. These same data were also listed under a study on T cells expressing NK-cell markers.

The sequencing sample was made of CD8+ T cells sorted from blood. The receptors come from a woman between 18 and 30 years old in good health.

The rearrangement joins TRBV7-9 to TRBJ1-1; D gene ambiguous. CDR1 is SEHNR, CDR2 FQNEAQ, per germline (reference sequence). Trimming took 5 bases from V and 11 from J, leaving 15 bases between them. This CDR3 has 12 amino acids. The CDR3 protein is CASSQGRSSAFF. Written as DNA, the CDR3 is TGTGCCAGCAGCCAAGGCCGTTCGTCGGCTTTCTTT.

This clonotype was seen a few times. The rearrangement joins TRBV6-1 to TRBJ2-3; 14 positions match TRBD2. The trim removed 7 bases at V and 4 bases at J, leaving 4 bases unmatched. The CDR3 spans 15 residues. Germline CDR1 and CDR2: MNHNS and SASEGT. This chain's CDR3 is CASTPTSGGADTQYF. CDR3 coding DNA: TGTGCCAGCACCCCGACTAGCGGGGGGGCAGATACGCAGTATTTT.

This sequence joins TRBV5-1 and TRBJ1-1; D gene unclear. Germline CDR1 is SGHRS and CDR2 is YFSETQ. V was cut by 2 bases and J by 0 bases, with 14 bases left in between. CDR3 length: 16 amino acids. The CDR3 DNA reads as TGCGCCAGCAGCTTTAACCCTGACGGCCTGAACACTGAAGCTTTCTTT. Its protein is CASSFNPDGLNTEAFF. The entire variable domain, with the rest obtained from reference TRBV5-1 and TRBJ1-1, is as follows: KAGVTQTPRYLIKTRGQQVTLSCSPISGHRSVSWYQQTPGQGLQFLFEYFSETQRNKGNFPGRFSGRQFSNSRSEMNVSTLELGDSALYLCASSFNPDGLNTEAFFGQGTRLTVV.

This clonotype was seen more than once but under ten times. The rearrangement uses TRBV12-3 or TRBV12-4 and TRBJ2-3; 7 bases agree with TRBD1. The CDR3 is 17 residues long. J lost 0 bases, V lost 6 bases, and 12 bases had no gene match. The CDR3 reads CASRDQPGTASTDTQYF. The DNA of the CDR3 is TGTGCCAGCAGAGATCAGCCCGGGACAGCTAGCACAGATACGCAGTATTTT.

The CDR3 loop is CASSDGTGGEETQYF. The CDR3 coding sequence is TGTGCCAGCAGCGATGGGACAGGGGGTGAAGAGACCCAGTACTTC. The chain couples TRBV2 to TRBJ2-5, with 11 bases fitting TRBD1. V lost 6 bases to trimming and J lost 3 bases; unmatched junction nucleotides: 6. Germline CDR1 reads SNHLY; CDR2 reads FYNNEI. The CDR3 loop spans 15 amino acids.

The rearrangement links TRBV5-5 to TRBJ2-7, with D perhaps matching TRBD2 (5 bases). Trimming took 4 bases from V and 5 from J, leaving 13 bases between them. CDR1 is SGHKS and CDR2 is YYEKEE in the germline V gene (reference sequence). The CDR3 spans 13 residues. The CDR3 reads CASSRFHGDEQYF. The CDR3 nucleotides are TGTGCCAGCAGCCGATTCCACGGGGACGAGCAGTACTTC. The full variable domain, in which reference TRBV5-5 and TRBJ2-7 provide the parts outside the CDR3, is DAGVTQSPTHLIKTRGQQVTLRCSPISGHKSVSWYQQVLGQGPQFIFQYYEKEERGRGNFPDRFSARQFPNYSSELNVNALLLGDSALYLCASSRFHGDEQYFGPGTRLTVT.

There are a few counts of this clonotype. This chain links TRBV19 with TRBJ1-2, with D possibly matching TRBD1 (6 bases). V was clipped by 10 bases and J by 8 bases, with 17 bases between them. The CDR3 length is 12 residues. Germline values: CDR1 LNHDA, CDR2 SQIVND (reference sequence). CDR3 nucleotides: TGTGCCACGTCAACAGGGACGGACGGCTACACCTTC. Translated, it gives CATSTGTDGYTF.

This clonotype was found a few times. This chain links TRBV6-1 with TRBJ2-7; TRBD1 matches at 12 bases. From germline, CDR1 is MNHNS and CDR2 SASEGT. The V gene end was trimmed by 2 bases and the J gene end by 4 bases; junction bases not matched to a gene: 6. This CDR3 spans 16 amino acids. CDR3 loop: CASSELGQGARYEQYF. The CDR3 coding sequence is TGTGCCAGCAGTGAACTGGGACAGGGGGCAAGGTACGAGCAGTACTTC.

This clonotype was counted between two and nine times. V is TRBV12-3 or TRBV12-4 and J is TRBJ2-7; D is unresolved. The V and J ends lost 8 bases and 6 bases respectively, with 14 bases between them. The CDR3 runs to 12 residues. CDR3 DNA: TGTGCCAGCTCGGCGTCCCCGCGCGAGCAGTACTTC. Its translation: CASSASPREQYF.

This clonotype occurred a few times. The rearrangement joins TRBV7-9 to TRBJ1-4; 8 bases line up with TRBD1. CDR3 length: 16 amino acids. Trimming removed 5 bases from V and 5 bases from J; junction bases left unmatched: 10. Germline CDR1 is SEHNR and CDR2 is FQNEAQ (reference sequence). CDR3 coding DNA: TGTGCCAGCAGCCGATACCAGGGGGCGATGAATGAAAAACTGTTTTTT. Protein product: CASSRYQGAMNEKLFF.

This clonotype has just a few counts. The chain couples TRBV12-3 or TRBV12-4 to TRBJ2-5; TRBD2 aligns across 9 bases. The length of the CDR3 is 14 residues. The V gene end was trimmed by 4 bases and the J gene end by 5 bases; junction bases not matched to a gene: 5. In DNA, the CDR3 is TGTGCCAGCAGTTGGACTAGCGTAAGGGAGACCCAGTACTTC. Protein sequence: CASSWTSVRETQYF.

The rearrangement links TRBV20-1 to TRBJ2-1, with 13 bases matching TRBD2. The CDR3 has 18 residues. With 3 bases clipped from V and 2 bases from J, the junction kept 10 bases outside the gene matches. From germline, CDR1 is DFQATT and CDR2 SNEGSKA (reference sequence). CDR3 amino acids: CSASQTSGGPLTYNEQFF. As DNA, the CDR3 is TGCAGTGCTAGCCAGACTAGCGGGGGGCCGCTTACCTACAATGAGCAGTTCTTC.

This clonotype was seen a few times. The V gene is TRBV12-3 or TRBV12-4, the J gene TRBJ2-7; D perhaps matches TRBD1 (6 bases). This CDR3 is built from 15 residues. V gave up 5 bases and J gave up 6 bases, with 20 bases separating them. CDR3 sequence reads: CASSARWPQDSEQYF. The CDR3 DNA follows: TGTGCCAGCAGTGCCCGGTGGCCCCAGGACAGCGAGCAGTACTTC.

This clonotype showed up many times. The chain links TRBV6-1 to TRBJ2-7; 7 bases are a match to TRBD1. J lost 2 bases, V lost 4 bases, and 11 bases had no gene match. The CDR3 totals 16 residues. Germline-derived CDR1 and CDR2 are MNHNS and SASEGT. The DNA of the CDR3 is TGTGCCAGCAGTGGCAGCCTGACAGGGAAGGCCTACGAGCAGTACTTC. It is translated as CASSGSLTGKAYEQYF.

In this sample, this clonotype turned up a few times. This chain uses TRBV15 with TRBJ1-4; D remains unclear. This CDR3 comprises 15 residues. V lost 0 bases and J lost 8, with 13 bases in between. Germline V gene data show CDR1 as LNHNV and CDR2 as YYDKDF (reference sequence). The CDR3 region is CATSREKLGREKLFF. The CDR3, as DNA: TGTGCCACCAGCAGAGAAAAGCTAGGAAGAGAAAAACTGTTTTTT.

This clonotype was seen only a few times. V usage is TRBV12-3 or TRBV12-4 and J usage is TRBJ1-3, with D possibly matching TRBD1 (5 bases). Trimming took 6 bases from V and 4 from J, leaving 13 bases between them. The CDR3 has 14 amino acids. The CDR3 here is CASSMPGTGNTIYF. CDR3 nucleotide sequence: TGTGCCAGCAGCATGCCGGGGACGGGAAACACCATATATTTT.

In its sample, this clonotype was seen many times. The rearrangement links TRBV15 to TRBJ2-5; D is uncertain. Germline CDR1 reads LNHNV; CDR2 reads YYDKDF (reference sequence). This CDR3 has 17 amino acids. V lost 4 bases and J lost 5, with 23 bases in between. The CDR3 spells CATSTVTRPLKWETQYF. CDR3 DNA sequence: TGTGCCACCAGCACAGTAACGCGCCCCCTAAAGTGGGAGACCCAGTACTTC.

Points on this clonotype: Given a much more abundant clone one base away, this may be a read error. The J gene is TRBJ2-1, the V gene TRBV11-2; 7 bases align to TRBD1. Trimming removed 2 bases from V and 7 bases from J; junction bases left unmatched: 14. Germline V gene lookup returns CDR1 SGHAT and CDR2 FQNNGV. CDR3 length equals 17 residues. The CDR3, as DNA: TGTGCCAGCAGCTTAAGCTTTCGGGACAGAGGATTTAATGAGCAGTTCTTC. This encodes CASSLSFRDRGFNEQFF.

The CDR3 DNA reads as TGTGCCAGCAGCCAAGATCGTAGGAACGGGAGTGAGCTGTTTTTT. Translated, it gives CASSQDRRNGSELFF. The chain combines TRBV3-1 with TRBJ2-2; D perhaps matches TRBD2 (6 bases). V lost 0 bases and J lost 11, with 16 bases in between. CDR1 and CDR2 from the germline V gene are LGHDT and YNNKEL (reference sequence). The CDR3 covers 15 residues.

The rearrangement joins TRBV7-9 to TRBJ2-7; 10 bases are a match to TRBD2. V lost 5 bases and J lost 5; bases outside the gene matches: 6. Germline V gene lookup returns CDR1 SEHNR and CDR2 FQNEAQ (reference sequence). The CDR3 sequence is 14 residues long. CDR3 residues: CASSATSGDHEQYF. CDR3 coding DNA: TGTGCCAGCAGCGCTACTAGCGGGGATCACGAGCAGTACTTC.

This clonotype was seen ten or more times. The gene calls are TRBV5-1 and TRBJ2-7; weak D call: TRBD1 (6 bases). This CDR3 spans 14 amino acids. V was shortened by 5 bases and J by 7 bases, with 19 bases between the two germline ends. Germline V gene lookup returns CDR1 SGHRS and CDR2 YFSETQ. The CDR3 nucleotides read TGCGCCAGCAGTTCTACCGGGACGCAGGGGGAGCAGTACTTC. Translating gives CASSSTGTQGEQYF.

This clonotype was seen many times. The chain has TRBV2 and TRBJ2-6; no clear D. The CDR3 is made up of 15 amino acids. The V end was cut by 6 bases, the J end by 2 bases, with 11 bases between. Germline-derived CDR1 and CDR2 are SNHLY and FYNNEI. The CDR3 region is CASRALRTGANVLTF. The CDR3 DNA sequence: TGTGCCAGCAGGGCGCTAAGGACTGGGGCCAACGTCCTGACTTTC.

The V call is TRBV14, the J call TRBJ2-7; the D gene is possibly TRBD1 (5 bases). Looked up from germline, CDR1 is SGHDN and CDR2 is FVKESK. V was trimmed by 5 bases and J by 6 bases, leaving 14 bases between them. This CDR3 has 13 residues. The CDR3 sequence is CASSDLTVSEQYF. The CDR3 nucleotides are TGTGCCAGCAGCGACCTGACAGTTTCCGAGCAGTACTTC.

This clonotype occurred a few times. The rearrangement uses TRBV6-5 and TRBJ2-1, with no clear D. V gave up 6 bases and J gave up 10 bases, with 13 bases separating them. Looked up from germline, CDR1 is MNHEY and CDR2 is SVGAGI. The CDR3 runs to 12 residues. The CDR3 sequence is CASSSSVLEQFF. The CDR3 bases are TGTGCCAGCAGCTCCTCTGTCCTCGAGCAGTTCTTC.

This clonotype was picked up a small number of times. The gene calls are TRBV9 and TRBJ1-1; D may be TRBD1 (6 bases). The CDR3 spans 15 residues. V was trimmed by 1 base and J by 5 bases, leaving 15 bases between them. Germline V CDR1 and CDR2: SGDLS, YYNGEE. The CDR3 bases are TGTGCCAGCAGCGTAAGTTCTGGGGGCAGGACTGAAGCTTTCTTT. Amino acid sequence: CASSVSSGGRTEAFF.

The chain uses TRBV7-6 and TRBJ1-1; 8 bases are shared with TRBD1. The germline V gene has CDR1 SGHVS and CDR2 FNYEAQ. The CDR3 is made up of 15 amino acids. The V gene end was trimmed by 1 base and the J gene end by 0 bases; junction bases not matched to a gene: 1. CDR3 sequence reads: CASSLGQGMNTEAFF. For the CDR3, the DNA is TGTGCCAGCAGCTTAGGACAGGGGATGAACACTGAAGCTTTCTTT.

This clonotype was recorded a few times. The rearrangement joins TRBV10-2 to TRBJ2-3, with a possible D match to TRBD2 (6 bases). This CDR3 comprises 15 residues. Deletions cut 3 bases from V and 3 bases from J, with 13 bases between. CDR1 and CDR2 (germline): WSHSY, SAAADI. The CDR3 bases are TGCGCCAGCAGTGACCCGGGAGTAGGAACAGATACGCAGTATTTT. Amino acid sequence: CASSDPGVGTDTQYF.

In its sample, this clonotype was seen a few times. This chain uses TRBV7-2 with TRBJ2-5; D tentatively reads TRBD1 or TRBD2 (5 bases each). V was cut by 5 bases and J by 2 bases, with 9 bases left in between. Germline CDR1 is SGHTA and CDR2 is FQGNSA. CDR3 length: 13 residues. The CDR3 protein is CASSRDGQETQYF. CDR3 bases: TGTGCCAGCAGCCGGGACGGACAAGAGACCCAGTACTTC.

J is TRBJ1-2 and V is TRBV3-1, with TRBD1 matching over 10 bases. Per germline, CDR1 LGHDT and CDR2 YNNKEL (reference sequence). The CDR3 has 15 residues. The J segment lost 3 bases and the V segment lost 3 bases, leaving 4 bases of the junction unmatched. The CDR3, as DNA: TGTGCCAGCAGCCAGCCGGGACAGGGGTACTATGGCTACACCTTC. It encodes CASSQPGQGYYGYTF. Using reference TRBV3-1 and TRBJ1-2 for the parts outside the CDR3, the full variable domain is DTAVSQTPKYLVTQMGNDKSIKCEQNLGHDTMYWYKQDSKKFLKIMFSYNNKELIINETVPNRFSPKSPDKAHLNLHINSLELGDSAVYFCASSQPGQGYYGYTFGSGTRLTVV.

This sequence joins TRBV11-2 and TRBJ1-3; D gene uncertain. This CDR3 spans 15 amino acids. The germline V gene has CDR1 SGHAT and CDR2 FQNNGV. V lost 2 bases, J lost 0 bases, and 8 bases lay in between. The CDR3: CASSLPLSSGNTIYF. CDR3 coding DNA: TGTGCCAGCAGCTTACCTCTGAGCTCTGGAAACACCATATATTTT.

This clonotype was detected only a few times. V is TRBV10-3 and J is TRBJ2-1; TRBD2 matches at 7 bases. V was clipped by 4 bases and J by 7 bases; unmatched bases: 10. The CDR3 is made up of 15 amino acids. From germline, CDR1 is ENHRY and CDR2 SYGVKD. CDR3 bases: TGTGCCATCAGTGGCCAGGCGGGGGAGGTTAATGAGCAGTTCTTC. Translating gives CAISGQAGEVNEQFF.